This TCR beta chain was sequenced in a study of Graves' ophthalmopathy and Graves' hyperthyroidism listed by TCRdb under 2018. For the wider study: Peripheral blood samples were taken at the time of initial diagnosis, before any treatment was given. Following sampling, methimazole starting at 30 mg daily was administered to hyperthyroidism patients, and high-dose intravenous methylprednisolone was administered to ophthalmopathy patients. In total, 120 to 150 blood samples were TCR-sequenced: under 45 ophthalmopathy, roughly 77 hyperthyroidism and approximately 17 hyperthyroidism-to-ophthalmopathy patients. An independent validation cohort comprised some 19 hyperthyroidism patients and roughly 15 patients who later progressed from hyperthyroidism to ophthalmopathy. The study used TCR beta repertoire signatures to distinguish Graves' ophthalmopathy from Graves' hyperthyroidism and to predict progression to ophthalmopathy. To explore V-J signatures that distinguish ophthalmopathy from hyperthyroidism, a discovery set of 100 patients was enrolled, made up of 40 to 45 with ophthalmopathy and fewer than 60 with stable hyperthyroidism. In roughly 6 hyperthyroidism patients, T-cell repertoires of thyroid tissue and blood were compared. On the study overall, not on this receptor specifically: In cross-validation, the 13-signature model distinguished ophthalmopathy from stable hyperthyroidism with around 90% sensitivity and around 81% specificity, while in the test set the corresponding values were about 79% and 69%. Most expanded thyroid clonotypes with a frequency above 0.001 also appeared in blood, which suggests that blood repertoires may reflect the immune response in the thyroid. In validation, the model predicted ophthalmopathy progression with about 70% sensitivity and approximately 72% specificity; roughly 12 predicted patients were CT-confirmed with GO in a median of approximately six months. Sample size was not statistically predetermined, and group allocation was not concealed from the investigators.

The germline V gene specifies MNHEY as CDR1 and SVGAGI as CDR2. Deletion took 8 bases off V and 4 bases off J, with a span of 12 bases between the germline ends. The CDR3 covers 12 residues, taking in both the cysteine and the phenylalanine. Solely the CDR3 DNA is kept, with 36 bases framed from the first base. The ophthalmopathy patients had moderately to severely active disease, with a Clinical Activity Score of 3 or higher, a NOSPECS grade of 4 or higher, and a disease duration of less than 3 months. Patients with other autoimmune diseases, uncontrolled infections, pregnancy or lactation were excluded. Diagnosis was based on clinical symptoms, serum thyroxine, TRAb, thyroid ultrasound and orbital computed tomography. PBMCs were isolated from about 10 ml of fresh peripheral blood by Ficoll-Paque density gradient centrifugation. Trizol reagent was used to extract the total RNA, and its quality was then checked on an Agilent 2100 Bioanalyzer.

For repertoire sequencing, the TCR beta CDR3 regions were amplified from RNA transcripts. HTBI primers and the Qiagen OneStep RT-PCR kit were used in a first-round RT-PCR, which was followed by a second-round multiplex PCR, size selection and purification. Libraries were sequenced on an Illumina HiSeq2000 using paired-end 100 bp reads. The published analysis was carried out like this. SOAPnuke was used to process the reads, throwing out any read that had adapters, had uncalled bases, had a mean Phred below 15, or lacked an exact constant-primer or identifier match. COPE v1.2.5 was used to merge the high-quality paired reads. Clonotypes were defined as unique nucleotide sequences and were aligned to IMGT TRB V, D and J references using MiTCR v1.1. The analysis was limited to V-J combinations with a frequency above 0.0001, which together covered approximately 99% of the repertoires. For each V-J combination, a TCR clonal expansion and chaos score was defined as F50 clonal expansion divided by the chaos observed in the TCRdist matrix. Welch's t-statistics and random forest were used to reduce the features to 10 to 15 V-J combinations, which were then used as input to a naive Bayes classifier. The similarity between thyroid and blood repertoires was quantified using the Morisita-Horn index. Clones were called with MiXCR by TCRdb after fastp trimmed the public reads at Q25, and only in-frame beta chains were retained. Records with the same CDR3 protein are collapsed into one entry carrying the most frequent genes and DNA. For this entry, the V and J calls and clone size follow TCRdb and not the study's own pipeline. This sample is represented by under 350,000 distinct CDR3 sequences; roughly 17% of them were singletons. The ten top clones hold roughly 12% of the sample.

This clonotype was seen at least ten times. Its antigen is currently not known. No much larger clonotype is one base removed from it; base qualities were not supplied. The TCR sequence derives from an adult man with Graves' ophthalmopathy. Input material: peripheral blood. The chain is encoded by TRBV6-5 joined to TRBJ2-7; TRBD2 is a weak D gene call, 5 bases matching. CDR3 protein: CASGPRGYEQYF. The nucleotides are TGTGCCAGCGGGCCTCGAGGGTACGAGCAGTACTTC.